This is a list of T cell receptor beta chains from one sample in a study of regulatory T cells in long-lasting Graves disease. One entry per CDR3 protein, called by TCRdb with MiXCR from the multiplex PCR reads. The sample holds hundreds of thousands of distinct CDR3 sequences, 15% to 20% seen once. The same sample was also studied in work on T cells in Graves' hyperthyroidism and ophthalmopathy.

The sequences come from peripheral blood mononuclear cells (PBMCs), collected at new diagnosis, from a patient treated with antithyroid drugs. All receptors come from a woman aged 25 to 39 with Graves disease. The CDR3 runs from the conserved cysteine through the conserved F or W. The D gene is left open where the match is weak. Not all rows give a size; the values are once, few, many and, for expanded clones, a class.

clone size,J gene,D gene,V gene,CDR3 DNA,CDR3 protein
.,TRBJ1-1,TRBD1,TRBV7-9,TGTGCCAGCTCCCCGACAGGGGGCATCATGACTGAAGCTTTCTTT,CASSPTGGIMTEAFF
.,TRBJ1-5,TRBD1,TRBV6-2/TRBV6-3,TGTGCCCACCGTCAGGGGGCCAATCAGCCTCAGCATTTT,CAHRQGANQPQHF
many,TRBJ1-5,TRBD1,TRBV2,TGTGCCAGCAGGCCTGACAGGGGTCAGTACCAGCCCCAGCATTTT,CASRPDRGQYQPQHF
many,TRBJ2-7,.,TRBV29-1,TGCAGCGTTGAAGCCCCAGGGAGAATTCCCTACGAGCAGTACTTC,CSVEAPGRIPYEQYF
few,TRBJ2-7,.,TRBV7-9,TGTGCCAGCAGCTTAAGTCCAGGGCTTAAGTACGAGCAGTACTTC,CASSLSPGLKYEQYF
.,TRBJ2-1,.,TRBV6-5,TGTGCCAGCAGTTATTTTAGGGCCAGGAATGAGCAGTTCTTC,CASSYFRARNEQFF
.,TRBJ2-1,TRBD2,TRBV9,TGTGCCAGCAGCACCAGAGTAGCGGGACACAATGAGCAGTTCTTC,CASSTRVAGHNEQFF
.,TRBJ2-6,.,TRBV13,TGTGCCAGCAGCTTAGGCCCCTTAGGATCTGGGGCCAACGTCCTGACTTTC,CASSLGPLGSGANVLTF
.,TRBJ1-1,.,TRBV28,TGTGCCAGCAGTTTACTTCTGAACCAAGGAGCTTTCTTT,CASSLLLNQGAFF
.,TRBJ2-2,.,TRBV20-1,TGCAGTGCTAGAGAATGGGTCGGGGAGCTGGTTTTT,CSAREWVGELVF
.,TRBJ2-1,.,TRBV5-6,TGTGCCAGCAGCTCGGGACTTCAAATTCTCAATGAGCAGTTCTTC,CASSSGLQILNEQFF
many,TRBJ2-7,.,TRBV28,TGTGCCAGCAATGACCGCGCCTACGAGCAGTACTTC,CASNDRAYEQYF
many,TRBJ2-7,.,TRBV6-2/TRBV6-3,TGTGCCAGCAGTGAAGGGTTCTCCGGGCTCTCCTACGAGCAGTACTTC,CASSEGFSGLSYEQYF
many,TRBJ2-3,.,TRBV7-2,TGTGCCAGCAGTTTGGGGACTCCGCGCACAGATACGCAGTATTTT,CASSLGTPRTDTQYF
many,TRBJ1-1,TRBD1,TRBV5-1,TGCGCCAGCAGCCCCCGGCCATTAGGACAGGGATCGAACACTGAAGCTTTCTTT,CASSPRPLGQGSNTEAFF
many,TRBJ2-3,.,TRBV29-1,TGCAGCGTGCGTGGGACGGTGAACACAGATACGCAGTATTTT,CSVRGTVNTDTQYF
many,TRBJ1-1,.,TRBV20-1,TGCAGTGCCACAGAGAACACTGAAGCTTTCTTT,CSATENTEAFF
few,TRBJ2-3,.,TRBV6-1,TGTGCCAGCAGCTCCCTCATCCTGGGGGCGGGTGGCGGCACAGATACGCAGTATTTT,CASSSLILGAGGGTDTQYF
many,TRBJ2-3,TRBD2,TRBV28,TGTGCCAGCAGTTTCCCCTCGGCGGGAGGGGGAGATACGCAGTATTTT,CASSFPSAGGGDTQYF
.,TRBJ2-3,TRBD1,TRBV20-1,TGCAGTGCTAGACGCGATACCGGGACAGGGGGTTTCACAGATACGCAGTATTTT,CSARRDTGTGGFTDTQYF
many,TRBJ2-3,.,TRBV7-2,TGTGCCAGCAGCCCACAAGGGCTGTATACGCAGTATTTT,CASSPQGLYTQYF
many,TRBJ1-2,TRBD1,TRBV7-2,TGTGCCAGCAGCTTAGATGGGAGACAGGGACAAGGCTACACCTTC,CASSLDGRQGQGYTF
many,TRBJ1-4,.,TRBV12-3/TRBV12-4,TGTGCCAGCAGCCCGACGCCTTTTAATGAAAAACTGTTTTTT,CASSPTPFNEKLFF
.,TRBJ2-1,.,TRBV4-1,TGCGCCAGCAGCCAAGTGGGGGAATGGGATGAGCAGTTCTTC,CASSQVGEWDEQFF
many,TRBJ1-1,.,TRBV28,TGTGCCAGCAGGGTAGGACAGACGAACACTGAAGCTTTCTTT,CASRVGQTNTEAFF
many,TRBJ2-3,.,TRBV12-3/TRBV12-4,TGTGCCAGCACCTCGGGCCGTCTAGGTACGCAGTATTTT,CASTSGRLGTQYF
.,TRBJ2-3,TRBD2,TRBV10-3,TGTGCCATCAGTGCACAGCGGGAGGTGTCCGGGGAGCAGTATTTT,CAISAQREVSGEQYF
few,TRBJ2-7,.,TRBV13,TGTGCCAGCAGCACTAACCGGATCTCCTACGAGCAGTACTTC,CASSTNRISYEQYF